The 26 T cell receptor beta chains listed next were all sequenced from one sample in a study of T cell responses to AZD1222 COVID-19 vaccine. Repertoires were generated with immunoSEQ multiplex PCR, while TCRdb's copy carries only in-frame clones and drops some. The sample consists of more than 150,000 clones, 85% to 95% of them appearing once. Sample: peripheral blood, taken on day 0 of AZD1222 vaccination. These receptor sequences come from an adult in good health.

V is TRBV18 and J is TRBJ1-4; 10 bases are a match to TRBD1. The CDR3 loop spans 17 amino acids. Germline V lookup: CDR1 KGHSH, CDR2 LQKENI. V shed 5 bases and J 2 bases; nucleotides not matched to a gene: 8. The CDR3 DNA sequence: TGTGCCAGCTCAACGGGACAGGGGATCAGGACTAATGAAAAACTGTTTTTT. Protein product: CASSTGQGIRTNEKLFF.

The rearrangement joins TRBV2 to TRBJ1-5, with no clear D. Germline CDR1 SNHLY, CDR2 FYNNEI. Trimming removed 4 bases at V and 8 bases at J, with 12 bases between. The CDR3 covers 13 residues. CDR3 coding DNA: TGTGCCAGCAGTGGGGTAGGGTTGGAGCCCCAGCATTTT. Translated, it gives CASSGVGLEPQHF. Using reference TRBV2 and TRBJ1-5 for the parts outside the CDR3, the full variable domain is EPEVTQTPSHQVTQMGQEVILRCVPISNHLYFYWYRQILGQKVEFLVSFYNNEISEKSEIFDDQFSVERPDGSNFTLKIRSTKLEDSAMYFCASSGVGLEPQHFGDGTRLSIL.

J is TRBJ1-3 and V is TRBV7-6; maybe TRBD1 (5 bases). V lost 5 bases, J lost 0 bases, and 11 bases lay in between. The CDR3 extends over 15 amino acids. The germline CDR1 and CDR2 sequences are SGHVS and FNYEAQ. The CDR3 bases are TGTGCCAGCAGCAGGGGTCTGGACTCTGGAAACACCATATATTTT. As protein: CASSRGLDSGNTIYF. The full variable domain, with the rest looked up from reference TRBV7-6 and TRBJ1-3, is GAGVSQSPRYKVTKRGQDVALRCDPISGHVSLYWYRQALGQGPEFLTYFNYEAQQDKSGLPNDRFSAERPEGSISTLTIQRTEQRDSAMYRCASSRGLDSGNTIYFGEGSWLTVV.

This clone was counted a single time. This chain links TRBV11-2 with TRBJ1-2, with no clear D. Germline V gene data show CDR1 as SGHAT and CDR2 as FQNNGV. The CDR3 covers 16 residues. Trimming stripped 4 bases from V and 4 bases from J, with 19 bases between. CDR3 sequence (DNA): TGTGCCAGCAGCTCCCTCCGGAGTCAAGGGCCCTATGGCTACACCTTC. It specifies CASSSLRSQGPYGYTF.

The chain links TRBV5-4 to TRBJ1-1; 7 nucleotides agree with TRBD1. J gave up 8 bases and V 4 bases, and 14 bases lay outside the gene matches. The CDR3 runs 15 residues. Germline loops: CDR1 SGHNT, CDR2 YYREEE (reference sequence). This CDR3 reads CASSLAGGPPGEAFF. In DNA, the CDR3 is TGTGCCAGCAGCCTAGCAGGGGGGCCTCCTGGGGAAGCTTTCTTT.

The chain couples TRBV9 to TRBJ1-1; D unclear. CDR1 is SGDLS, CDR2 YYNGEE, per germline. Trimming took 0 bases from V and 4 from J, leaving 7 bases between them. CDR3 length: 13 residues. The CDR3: CASSVAVGTEAFF. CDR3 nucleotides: TGTGCCAGCAGCGTAGCGGTTGGCACTGAAGCTTTCTTT.

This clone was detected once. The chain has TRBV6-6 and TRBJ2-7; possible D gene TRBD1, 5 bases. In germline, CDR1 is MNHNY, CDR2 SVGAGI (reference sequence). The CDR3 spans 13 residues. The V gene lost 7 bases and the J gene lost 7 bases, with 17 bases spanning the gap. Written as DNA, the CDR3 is TGTGCCAGCACTTCCTTGGCGGCAGGGGAGCAGTACTTC. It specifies CASTSLAAGEQYF.

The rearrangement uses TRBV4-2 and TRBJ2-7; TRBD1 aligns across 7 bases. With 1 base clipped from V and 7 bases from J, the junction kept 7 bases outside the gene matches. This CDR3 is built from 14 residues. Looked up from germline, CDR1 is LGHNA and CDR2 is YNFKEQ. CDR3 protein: CASSQGWTGQEQYF. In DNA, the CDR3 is TGTGCCAGCAGCCAAGGCTGGACAGGACAAGAGCAGTACTTC.

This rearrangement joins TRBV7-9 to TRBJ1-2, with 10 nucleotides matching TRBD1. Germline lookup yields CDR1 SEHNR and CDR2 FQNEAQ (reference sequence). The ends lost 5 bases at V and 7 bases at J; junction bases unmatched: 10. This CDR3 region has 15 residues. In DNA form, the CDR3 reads TGTGCCAGCAGCGCTCCGGGACAGGGGTATATTGGCTACACCTTC. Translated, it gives CASSAPGQGYIGYTF.

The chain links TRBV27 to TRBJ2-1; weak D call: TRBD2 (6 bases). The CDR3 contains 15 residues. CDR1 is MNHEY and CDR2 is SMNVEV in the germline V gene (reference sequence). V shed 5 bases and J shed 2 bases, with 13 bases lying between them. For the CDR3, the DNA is TGTGCCAGCAGTAAACGGGAGACTACCTACAATGAGCAGTTCTTC. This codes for CASSKRETTYNEQFF.

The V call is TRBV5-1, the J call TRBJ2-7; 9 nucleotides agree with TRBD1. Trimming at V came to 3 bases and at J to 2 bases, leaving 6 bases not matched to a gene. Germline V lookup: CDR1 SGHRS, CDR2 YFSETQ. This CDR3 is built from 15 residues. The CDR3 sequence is CASSWDRDGAYEQYF. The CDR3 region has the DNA TGCGCCAGCAGCTGGGACAGGGATGGAGCCTACGAGCAGTACTTC. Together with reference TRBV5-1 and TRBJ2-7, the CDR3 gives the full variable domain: KAGVTQTPRYLIKTRGQQVTLSCSPISGHRSVSWYQQTPGQGLQFLFEYFSETQRNKGNFPGRFSGRQFSNSRSEMNVSTLELGDSALYLCASSWDRDGAYEQYFGPGTRLTVT.

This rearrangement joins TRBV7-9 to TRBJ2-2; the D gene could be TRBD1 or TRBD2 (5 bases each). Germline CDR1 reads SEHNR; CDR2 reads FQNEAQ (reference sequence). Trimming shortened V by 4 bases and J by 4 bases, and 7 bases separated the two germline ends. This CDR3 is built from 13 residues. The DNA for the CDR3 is TGTGCCAGCAGCTCCGGGGCCACCGGGGAGCTGTTTTTT. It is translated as CASSSGATGELFF. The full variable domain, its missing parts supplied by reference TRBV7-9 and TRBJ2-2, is DTGVSQNPRHKITKRGQNVTFRCDPISEHNRLYWYRQTLGQGPEFLTYFQNEAQLEKSRLLSDRFSAERPKGSFSTLEIQRTEQGDSAMYLCASSSGATGELFFGEGSRLTVL.

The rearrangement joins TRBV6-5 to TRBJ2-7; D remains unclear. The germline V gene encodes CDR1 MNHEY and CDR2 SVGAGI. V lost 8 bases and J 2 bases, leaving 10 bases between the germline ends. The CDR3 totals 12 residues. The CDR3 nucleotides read TGTGCCAGCGGGCAGGAAGCCTACGAGCAGTACTTC. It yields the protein CASGQEAYEQYF.

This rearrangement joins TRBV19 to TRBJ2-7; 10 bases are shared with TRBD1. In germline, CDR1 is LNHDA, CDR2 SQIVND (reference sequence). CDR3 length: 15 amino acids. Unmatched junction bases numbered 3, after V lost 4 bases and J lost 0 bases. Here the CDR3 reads CASSRGQGLSYEQYF. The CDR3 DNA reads TGTGCCAGTAGTAGGGGACAGGGGCTCTCCTACGAGCAGTACTTC.

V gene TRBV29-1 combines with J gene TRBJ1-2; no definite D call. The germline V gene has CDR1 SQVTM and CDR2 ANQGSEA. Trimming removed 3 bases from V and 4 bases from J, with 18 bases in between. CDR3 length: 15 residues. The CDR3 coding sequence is TGCAGCGTTGATGGAGACGGATTTCTAGGCTATGGCTACACCTTC. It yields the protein CSVDGDGFLGYGYTF.

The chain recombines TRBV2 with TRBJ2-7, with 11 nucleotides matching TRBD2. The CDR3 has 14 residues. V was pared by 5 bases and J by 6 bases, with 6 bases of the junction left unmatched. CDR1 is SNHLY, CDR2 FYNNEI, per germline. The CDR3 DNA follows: TGTGCCAGCAGTACTAGCGGGAGTTCCCGCGAGCAGTACTTC. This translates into CASSTSGSSREQYF.

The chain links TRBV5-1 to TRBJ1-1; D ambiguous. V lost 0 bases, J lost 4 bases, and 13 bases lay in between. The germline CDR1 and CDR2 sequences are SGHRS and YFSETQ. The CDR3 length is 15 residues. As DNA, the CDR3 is TGCGCCAGCAGCTTGGAGACGGTGCGGGGCACTGAAGCTTTCTTT. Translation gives CASSLETVRGTEAFF. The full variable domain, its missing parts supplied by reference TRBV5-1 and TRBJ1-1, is KAGVTQTPRYLIKTRGQQVTLSCSPISGHRSVSWYQQTPGQGLQFLFEYFSETQRNKGNFPGRFSGRQFSNSRSEMNVSTLELGDSALYLCASSLETVRGTEAFFGQGTRLTVV.

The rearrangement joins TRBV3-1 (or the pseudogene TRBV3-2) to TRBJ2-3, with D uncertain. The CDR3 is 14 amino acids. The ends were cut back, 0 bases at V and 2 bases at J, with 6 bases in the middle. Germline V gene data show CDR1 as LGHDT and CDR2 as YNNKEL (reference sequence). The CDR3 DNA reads TGTGCCAGCAGCCAAGACGTTCTCACAGATACGCAGTATTTT. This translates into CASSQDVLTDTQYF.

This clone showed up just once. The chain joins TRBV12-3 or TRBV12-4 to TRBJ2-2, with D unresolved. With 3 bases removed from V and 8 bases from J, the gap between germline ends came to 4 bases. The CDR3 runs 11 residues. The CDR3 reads CASSLLGELFF. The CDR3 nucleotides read TGTGCCAGCAGTTTGTTGGGGGAGCTGTTTTTT.

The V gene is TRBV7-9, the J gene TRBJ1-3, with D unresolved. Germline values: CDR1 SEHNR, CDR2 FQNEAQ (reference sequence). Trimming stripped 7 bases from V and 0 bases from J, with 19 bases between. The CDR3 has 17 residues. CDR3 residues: CASTPLTEAFSGNTIYF. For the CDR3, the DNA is TGTGCCAGCACCCCCTTAACGGAGGCCTTCTCTGGAAACACCATATATTTT.

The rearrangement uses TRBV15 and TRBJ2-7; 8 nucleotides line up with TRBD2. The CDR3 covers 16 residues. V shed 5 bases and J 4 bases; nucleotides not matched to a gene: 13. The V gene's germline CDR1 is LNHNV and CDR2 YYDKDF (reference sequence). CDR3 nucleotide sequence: TGTGCCACCAGCCAAGTAGCGGGAATCTTGAGGTACGAGCAGTACTTC. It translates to CATSQVAGILRYEQYF.

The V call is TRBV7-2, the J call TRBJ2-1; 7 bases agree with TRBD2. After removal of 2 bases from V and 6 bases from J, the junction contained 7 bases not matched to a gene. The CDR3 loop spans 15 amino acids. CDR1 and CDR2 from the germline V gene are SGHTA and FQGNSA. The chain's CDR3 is CASSLRAGAVNEQFF. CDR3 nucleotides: TGTGCCAGCAGCTTAAGGGCGGGAGCCGTCAATGAGCAGTTCTTC.

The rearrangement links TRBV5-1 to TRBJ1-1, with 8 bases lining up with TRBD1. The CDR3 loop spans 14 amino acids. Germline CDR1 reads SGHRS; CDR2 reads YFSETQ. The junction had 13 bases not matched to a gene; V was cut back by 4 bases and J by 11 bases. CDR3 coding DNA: TGCGCCAGCAGCATAGACCAGGGGGCTCGATCGGCTTTCTTT. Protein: CASSIDQGARSAFF.

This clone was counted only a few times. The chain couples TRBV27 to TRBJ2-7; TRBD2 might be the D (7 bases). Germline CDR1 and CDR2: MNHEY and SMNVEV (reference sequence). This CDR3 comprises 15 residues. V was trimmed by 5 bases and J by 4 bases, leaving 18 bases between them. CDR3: CASSPRSGTRYEQYF. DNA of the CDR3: TGTGCCAGCAGTCCCCGGAGCGGGACAAGGTACGAGCAGTACTTC.

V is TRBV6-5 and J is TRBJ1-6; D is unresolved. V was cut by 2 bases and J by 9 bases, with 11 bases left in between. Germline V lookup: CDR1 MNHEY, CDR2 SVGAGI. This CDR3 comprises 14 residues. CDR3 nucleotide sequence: TGTGCCAGCAGTTACAGAGCCGGAGTTTCACCCCTCCACTTT. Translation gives CASSYRAGVSPLHF.

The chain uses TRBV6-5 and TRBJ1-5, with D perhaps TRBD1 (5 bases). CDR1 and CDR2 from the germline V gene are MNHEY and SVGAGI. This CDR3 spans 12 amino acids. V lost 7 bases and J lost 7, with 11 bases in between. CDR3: CASTAGKQPQHF. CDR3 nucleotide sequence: TGTGCCAGCACGGCAGGGAAGCAGCCCCAGCATTTT.